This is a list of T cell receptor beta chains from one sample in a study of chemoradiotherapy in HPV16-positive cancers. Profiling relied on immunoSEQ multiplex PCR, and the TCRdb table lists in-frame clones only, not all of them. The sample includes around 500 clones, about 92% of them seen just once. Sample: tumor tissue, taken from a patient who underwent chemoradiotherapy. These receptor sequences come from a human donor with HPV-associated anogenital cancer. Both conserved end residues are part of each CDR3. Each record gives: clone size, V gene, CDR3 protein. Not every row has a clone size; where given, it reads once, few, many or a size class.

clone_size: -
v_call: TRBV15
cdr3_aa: CATSSPTGALYGYTF

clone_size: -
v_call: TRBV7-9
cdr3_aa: CVSSLNNEQFF

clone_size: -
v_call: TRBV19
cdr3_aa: CASSSSPQGAGGYTF

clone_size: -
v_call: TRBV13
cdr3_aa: CASSLGPGGTPIDGYTF

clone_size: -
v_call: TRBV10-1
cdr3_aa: CANSESGGGTDTQYF

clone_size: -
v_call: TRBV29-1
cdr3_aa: CSVEGQAHQYNEQFF

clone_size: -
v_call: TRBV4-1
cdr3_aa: CASSQRDRVITNEKLFF

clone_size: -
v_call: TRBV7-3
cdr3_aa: CASSSGHGNTEAFF

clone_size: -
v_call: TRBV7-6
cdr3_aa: CASSTPGANTEAFF

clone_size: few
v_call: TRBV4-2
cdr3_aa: CASSPWGTGELFF

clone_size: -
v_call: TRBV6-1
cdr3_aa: CASSEEGQYGYTF

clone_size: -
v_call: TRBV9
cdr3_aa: CASSVAGLQGQETQYF

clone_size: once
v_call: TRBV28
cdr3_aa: CASSLLAGASLAKNIQYF

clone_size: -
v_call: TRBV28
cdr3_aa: CASSFKVYNQPQHF

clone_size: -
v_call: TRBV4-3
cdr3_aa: CASSQDRLGTALSYEQYF

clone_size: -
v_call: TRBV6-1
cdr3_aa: CASSEPGTQPQHF

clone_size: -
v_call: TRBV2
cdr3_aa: CASSGYGGGADTQYF

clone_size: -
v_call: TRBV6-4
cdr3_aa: CASSAFTNTGELFF

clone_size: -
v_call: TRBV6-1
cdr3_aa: CASSENRGTYGYTF

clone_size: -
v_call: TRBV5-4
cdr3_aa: CAFTPRQGVGAEAFF

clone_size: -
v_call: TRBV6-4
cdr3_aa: CASSETGGSYNEQFF

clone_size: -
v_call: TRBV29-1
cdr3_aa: CSAVAGSGIVEQFF

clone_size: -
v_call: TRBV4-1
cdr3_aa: CASSLGTSGGARQETQYF

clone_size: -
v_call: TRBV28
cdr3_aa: CASSSPAGTNQPQHF

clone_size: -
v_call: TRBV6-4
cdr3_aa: CASSDSIAGGPTDTQYF

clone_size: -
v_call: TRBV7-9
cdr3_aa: CASSATTGTLYEQYF

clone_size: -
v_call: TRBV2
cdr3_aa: CASSPDRNNYGYTF

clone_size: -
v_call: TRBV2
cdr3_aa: CASSERGRIEAFF

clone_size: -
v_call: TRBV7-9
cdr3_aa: CASSTGQGRYF

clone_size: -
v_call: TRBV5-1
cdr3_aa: CASSSMTGPSGANVLTF

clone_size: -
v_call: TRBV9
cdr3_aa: CASSVGWSGSSGNTIYF

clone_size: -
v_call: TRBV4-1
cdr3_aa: CASSQVRVGSGYGYTF

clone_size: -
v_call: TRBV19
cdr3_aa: CASKAGASSTDTQYF

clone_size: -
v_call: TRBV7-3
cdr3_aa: CASSKSGGVDTQYF

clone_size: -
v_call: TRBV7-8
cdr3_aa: CASSLVDRGGYTF

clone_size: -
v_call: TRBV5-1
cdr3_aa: CASSFGGIVKETQYF

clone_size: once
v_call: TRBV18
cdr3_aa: CASSQTAGTYPYNEQFF

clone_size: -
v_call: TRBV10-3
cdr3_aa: CAISEDGGGGYNEQFF

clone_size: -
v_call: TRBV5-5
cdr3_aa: CASSYTGTDQPQHF

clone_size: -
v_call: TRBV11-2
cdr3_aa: CASSLGSGGTDTQYF